This is a list of T cell receptor beta chains from one sample in a study of blood T cell repertoires in COVID-19. TCRdb keeps only in-frame clones here, not all; method: immunoSEQ multiplex PCR. This table holds roughly 300,000 clones, around 87% found once. Sequencing was carried out using peripheral blood. The receptors were sampled from a woman between 45 and 65 years old who had recovered from COVID-19. CDR3s include the opening cysteine and the closing phenylalanine or tryptophan. Each record gives: CDR3 protein, CDR3 DNA, J gene, V gene, clone size, D gene. A D gene is named only where the DNA matches it firmly. Clone size is given for some rows only: seen once, a few or many times, or a class if the clone is expanded.

cdr3_aa: CASSSQGSSYNSPLHF
cdr3_nt: TGTGCCAGCAGCTCACAGGGGAGCTCCTATAATTCACCCCTCCACTTT
j_call: TRBJ1-6
v_call: TRBV5-8
clone_size: -
d_call: TRBD1

cdr3_aa: CASSPPGGWSEAFF
cdr3_nt: TGTGCCAGCTCACCTCCAGGGGGCTGGTCTGAAGCTTTCTTT
j_call: TRBJ1-1
v_call: TRBV18
clone_size: -
d_call: TRBD1

cdr3_aa: CASSPRYLAGEQYEQYF
cdr3_nt: TGTGCCAGCAGCCCCAGATACCTAGCGGGGGAGCAATACGAGCAGTACTTC
j_call: TRBJ2-7
v_call: TRBV5-5
clone_size: -
d_call: TRBD2

cdr3_aa: CASSQDSRTGGLTFF
cdr3_nt: TGTGCCAGCAGCCAAGATTCTAGGACAGGGGGTTTGACTTTCTTT
j_call: TRBJ1-1
v_call: TRBV3-1/TRBV3-2
clone_size: -
d_call: TRBD1

cdr3_aa: CASRVNRDSEAFF
cdr3_nt: TGTGCCAGCAGGGTTAATAGGGACAGTGAAGCTTTCTTT
j_call: TRBJ1-1
v_call: TRBV12-3/TRBV12-4
clone_size: once
d_call: TRBD1

cdr3_aa: CAVGSGSTDTQYF
cdr3_nt: TGTGCCGTTGGCAGCGGGAGCACAGATACGCAGTATTTT
j_call: TRBJ2-3
v_call: TRBV19
clone_size: -
d_call: -

cdr3_aa: CAILRGDYGYTF
cdr3_nt: TGTGCCATCTTACGGGGTGACTATGGCTACACCTTC
j_call: TRBJ1-2
v_call: TRBV6-6
clone_size: -
d_call: -

cdr3_aa: CASSEIFRGGTDTQYF
cdr3_nt: TGTGCCAGCAGTGAAATTTTTCGGGGGGGCACAGATACGCAGTATTTT
j_call: TRBJ2-3
v_call: TRBV6-1
clone_size: -
d_call: TRBD2

cdr3_aa: CASSLAAEIETQYF
cdr3_nt: TGTGCCAGCAGTTTAGCGGCAGAGATAGAGACCCAGTACTTC
j_call: TRBJ2-5
v_call: TRBV27
clone_size: -
d_call: -

cdr3_aa: CASSLGMGEGGKLFF
cdr3_nt: TGTGCCAGCAGCTTGGGTATGGGGGAGGGCGGAAAACTGTTTTTT
j_call: TRBJ1-4
v_call: TRBV5-4
clone_size: -
d_call: -

cdr3_aa: CASSYSTSEKLFF
cdr3_nt: TGTGCCAGCAGTTACTCGACATCCGAAAAACTGTTTTTT
j_call: TRBJ1-4
v_call: TRBV6-5
clone_size: -
d_call: -

cdr3_aa: CSVIGVGGYTF
cdr3_nt: TGCAGCGTTATAGGGGTTGGTGGCTACACCTTC
j_call: TRBJ1-2
v_call: TRBV29-1
clone_size: -
d_call: -

cdr3_aa: CATSDRGTGVGEQFF
cdr3_nt: TGTGCCACCAGTGACCGTGGGACTGGGGTAGGGGAGCAGTTCTTC
j_call: TRBJ2-1
v_call: TRBV24-1
clone_size: -
d_call: -

cdr3_aa: CATLGRARETQYF
cdr3_nt: TGTGCCACCCTGGGCAGGGCAAGAGAGACCCAGTACTTC
j_call: TRBJ2-5
v_call: TRBV28
clone_size: -
d_call: -

cdr3_aa: CASSPHLTSGGRDEQFF
cdr3_nt: TGCGCCAGCAGCCCTCACTTAACTAGCGGGGGCCGCGATGAGCAGTTCTTC
j_call: TRBJ2-1
v_call: TRBV4-3
clone_size: -
d_call: TRBD2

cdr3_aa: CASSVSSGRANTGELFF
cdr3_nt: TGTGCCAGCAGCGTCAGTAGCGGGCGCGCGAACACCGGGGAGCTGTTTTTT
j_call: TRBJ2-2
v_call: TRBV9
clone_size: once
d_call: TRBD2

cdr3_aa: CASGFPQGEQFF
cdr3_nt: TGTGCTAGTGGTTTCCCCCAGGGGGAGCAGTTCTTC
j_call: TRBJ2-1
v_call: TRBV12-5
clone_size: -
d_call: -

cdr3_aa: CSVEGSGSTGEQYF
cdr3_nt: TGCAGCGTTGAAGGTAGCGGCTCAACGGGGGAGCAGTACTTC
j_call: TRBJ2-7
v_call: TRBV29-1
clone_size: -
d_call: -

cdr3_aa: CSASAMGGNSPLHF
cdr3_nt: TGCAGTGCTAGTGCTATGGGAGGAAATTCACCCCTCCACTTT
j_call: TRBJ1-6
v_call: TRBV20-1
clone_size: -
d_call: -

cdr3_aa: CACGTSNTEAFF
cdr3_nt: TGTGCCTGTGGGACTTCGAACACTGAAGCTTTCTTT
j_call: TRBJ1-1
v_call: TRBV21-1
clone_size: once
d_call: -

cdr3_aa: CAWTLAGGRETQYF
cdr3_nt: TGTGCCTGGACTTTAGCGGGGGGCCGAGAGACCCAGTACTTC
j_call: TRBJ2-5
v_call: TRBV30
clone_size: -
d_call: TRBD2

cdr3_aa: CASSVDRGGNNEQFF
cdr3_nt: TGTGCCAGCAGCGTCGACAGGGGTGGTAACAATGAGCAGTTCTTC
j_call: TRBJ2-1
v_call: TRBV9
clone_size: -
d_call: TRBD1

cdr3_aa: CASSQETGESHEQYF
cdr3_nt: TGTGCCAGCAGCCAAGAGACAGGGGAAAGCCACGAGCAGTACTTC
j_call: TRBJ2-7
v_call: TRBV4-2
clone_size: -
d_call: TRBD1

cdr3_aa: CASSTTRSNSNQPQHF
cdr3_nt: TGTGCCAGCAGCACTACAAGGTCTAATAGCAATCAGCCCCAGCATTTT
j_call: TRBJ1-5
v_call: TRBV6-6
clone_size: -
d_call: -

cdr3_aa: CASLPLKGANTEAFF
cdr3_nt: TGTGCCAGCCTTCCCTTGAAGGGGGCAAACACTGAAGCTTTCTTT
j_call: TRBJ1-1
v_call: TRBV6-5
clone_size: few
d_call: TRBD1

cdr3_aa: CASSLGRAYEQYF
cdr3_nt: TGTGCCAGCAGCTTGGGGAGGGCCTACGAGCAGTACTTC
j_call: TRBJ2-7
v_call: TRBV5-6
clone_size: -
d_call: -

cdr3_aa: CSASRLAGAYEQYF
cdr3_nt: TGCAGTGCTAGTCGGCTAGCGGGGGCTTACGAGCAGTACTTC
j_call: TRBJ2-7
v_call: TRBV20-1
clone_size: -
d_call: TRBD2

cdr3_aa: CAIRQGGNNEQFF
cdr3_nt: TGTGCCATACGACAGGGGGGGAACAATGAGCAGTTCTTC
j_call: TRBJ2-1
v_call: TRBV10-3
clone_size: -
d_call: TRBD1

cdr3_aa: CASSLRTGGGRNTQYF
cdr3_nt: TGTGCCAGCAGCCTACGGACAGGGGGTGGGAGGAATACGCAGTATTTT
j_call: TRBJ2-3
v_call: TRBV5-4
clone_size: -
d_call: TRBD1

cdr3_aa: CASSHSQGGEQFF
cdr3_nt: TGTGCCAGCAGCCATTCACAGGGCGGAGAGCAGTTCTTC
j_call: TRBJ2-1
v_call: TRBV3-1/TRBV3-2
clone_size: -
d_call: -

cdr3_aa: CASSGGLGVGKETQYF
cdr3_nt: TGTGCCAGCAGCGGGGGACTAGGAGTAGGTAAAGAGACCCAGTACTTC
j_call: TRBJ2-5
v_call: TRBV9
clone_size: -
d_call: TRBD2

cdr3_aa: CAMGGDRLNEKLFF
cdr3_nt: TGTGCCATGGGTGGTGACAGACTTAATGAAAAACTGTTTTTT
j_call: TRBJ1-4
v_call: TRBV30
clone_size: -
d_call: -

cdr3_aa: CASGLVRLAGQANAYNEQFF
cdr3_nt: TGTGCTAGTGGTTTGGTACGGCTAGCGGGACAAGCCAATGCCTACAATGAGCAGTTCTTC
j_call: TRBJ2-1
v_call: TRBV12-5
clone_size: -
d_call: TRBD2

cdr3_aa: CASNLQGSGANVLTF
cdr3_nt: TGTGCCAGCAATCTACAGGGTTCTGGGGCCAACGTCCTGACTTTC
j_call: TRBJ2-6
v_call: TRBV28
clone_size: -
d_call: -

cdr3_aa: CSASSVRGYNEQFF
cdr3_nt: TGCAGTGCTAGTTCGGTACGGGGATACAATGAGCAGTTCTTC
j_call: TRBJ2-1
v_call: TRBV20-1
clone_size: -
d_call: -

cdr3_aa: CASRPTSGGHNAQFF
cdr3_nt: TGTGCCAGCAGACCTACTAGCGGGGGCCACAATGCGCAGTTCTTC
j_call: TRBJ2-1
v_call: TRBV2
clone_size: -
d_call: TRBD2

cdr3_aa: CASSHTSALLTGELFF
cdr3_nt: TGTGCCAGCAGCCATACTAGCGCTCTCTTGACCGGGGAGCTGTTTTTT
j_call: TRBJ2-2
v_call: TRBV11-2
clone_size: -
d_call: TRBD2

cdr3_aa: CASMEDVRLFF
cdr3_nt: TGTGCCAGCATGGAGGACGTCCGGCTGTTTTTT
j_call: TRBJ2-2
v_call: TRBV19
clone_size: once
d_call: -

cdr3_aa: CASSQRYSTDTQYF
cdr3_nt: TGTGCCAGCAGCCAGCGGTATAGCACAGATACGCAGTATTTT
j_call: TRBJ2-3
v_call: TRBV7-8
clone_size: -
d_call: -

cdr3_aa: CAIKTSGGALAGELFF
cdr3_nt: TGTGCCATCAAGACTAGCGGGGGGGCCCTTGCCGGGGAGCTGTTTTTT
j_call: TRBJ2-2
v_call: TRBV10-3
clone_size: -
d_call: TRBD2